Shown below are 17 T cell receptor beta chains from a single sample sequenced in a study of blood T cell repertoires in COVID-19. Clones were sequenced by immunoSEQ multiplex PCR, and TCRdb holds only the in-frame ones, with some missing. Of about 300,000 clones listed, 88% are singletons. Source material: peripheral blood. These TCRs come from a woman in her 30s who had recovered from COVID-19.

The V call is TRBV7-3, the J call TRBJ1-1, with D possibly being TRBD1 (6 bases). Germline V CDR1 and CDR2: SGHTA, FQGTGA. With 1 base removed from V and 5 bases from J, the gap between germline ends came to 14 bases. The CDR3 totals 15 residues. The CDR3 region is CASSLRGGWRTEAFF. CDR3 in DNA: TGTGCCAGCAGCTTAAGAGGGGGTTGGCGGACTGAAGCTTTCTTT.

The gene calls are TRBV12-3 or TRBV12-4 and TRBJ1-1; no clear D gene. The CDR3 is 13 amino acids. Deletions cut 5 bases from V and 0 bases from J, with 7 bases between. The CDR3 nucleotides are TGTGCCAGCAGTCCGACATTGAACACTGAAGCTTTCTTT. Its protein is CASSPTLNTEAFF.

The rearrangement links TRBV27 to TRBJ2-1, with 9 bases fitting TRBD2. V shed 8 bases and J 9 bases; nucleotides not matched to a gene: 14. From germline, CDR1 is MNHEY and CDR2 SMNVEV (reference sequence). This CDR3 contains 15 residues. CDR3 residues: CASGRLAGLLGEQFF. The CDR3 region has the DNA TGTGCCAGCGGGCGGCTAGCGGGGTTGTTAGGTGAGCAGTTCTTC.

The rearrangement joins TRBV4-2 to TRBJ1-6, with D uncertain. The germline V gene has CDR1 LGHNA and CDR2 YNFKEQ. Trimming pared 1 base from V and 0 bases from J, leaving 7 bases between. The CDR3 extends over 16 amino acids. Written as DNA, the CDR3 is TGTGCCAGCAGCCAAGCGTCCAGCTCCTATAATTCACCCCTCCACTTT. It encodes CASSQASSSYNSPLHF.

The V call is TRBV19, the J call TRBJ2-5, with 9 bases matching TRBD2. V lost 6 bases, J lost 7 bases, and 21 bases stayed unmatched. CDR1 is LNHDA and CDR2 is SQIVND in the germline V gene (reference sequence). The CDR3 is 18 residues long. In DNA form, the CDR3 reads TGTGCCAGTAGGGGAGCGGGGGATAGCGGGGGTCCACCGGCGACCCAGTACTTC. Protein sequence: CASRGAGDSGGPPATQYF.

The V call is TRBV7-8, the J call TRBJ2-3; D gene uncertain. The CDR3 sequence is 15 residues long. Germline V CDR1 and CDR2: SGHVS, FQNEAQ. The ends were cut back, 1 base at V and 0 bases at J, with 8 bases in the middle. CDR3 amino acids: CASSLDQTSTDTQYF. DNA of the CDR3: TGTGCCAGCAGCTTAGATCAGACTAGCACAGATACGCAGTATTTT.

This chain uses TRBV28 with TRBJ1-3; TRBD1 might be the D (6 bases). V was trimmed by 5 bases and J by 4 bases, leaving 15 bases between them. From germline, CDR1 is MDHEN and CDR2 SYDVKM. This CDR3 contains 15 residues. The CDR3 region is CASSQGQFGGNTIYF. The CDR3 DNA reads TGTGCCAGCAGTCAAGGACAGTTTGGCGGAAACACCATATATTTT.

This clone was observed a handful of times. This chain connects TRBV18 to TRBJ2-1; 11 nucleotides agree with TRBD2. CDR1 is KGHSH, CDR2 LQKENI, per germline. V lost 5 bases to trimming and J lost 3 bases; unmatched junction nucleotides: 6. The CDR3 contains 16 residues. The CDR3 loop reads CASSSLLAGVYNEQFF. In nucleotides, the CDR3 is TGTGCCAGCTCATCACTACTAGCGGGGGTCTACAATGAGCAGTTCTTC. Complete variable domain (other parts from reference TRBV18 and TRBJ2-1): NAGVMQNPRHLVRRRGQEARLRCSPMKGHSHVYWYRQLPEEGLKFMVYLQKENIIDESGMPKERFSAEFPKEGPSILRIQQVVRGDSAAYFCASSSLLAGVYNEQFFGPGTRLTVL.

This sequence joins TRBV15 and TRBJ2-2; 7 nucleotides align to TRBD1. Germline CDR1 LNHNV, CDR2 YYDKDF (reference sequence). J gave up 6 bases and V 6 bases, and 10 bases lay outside the gene matches. This CDR3 is 15 amino acids long. The CDR3 protein is CATSLFTGTAGELFF. The CDR3 nucleotides are TGTGCCACCAGTCTATTCACCGGGACAGCCGGGGAGCTGTTTTTT. Full variable domain (remainder filled in from reference TRBV15 and TRBJ2-2): DAMVIQNPRYQVTQFGKPVTLSCSQTLNHNVMYWYQQKSSQAPKLLFHYYDKDFNNEADTPDNFQSRRPNTSFCFLDIRSPGLGDTAMYLCATSLFTGTAGELFFGEGSRLTVL.

The chain carries TRBV18 and TRBJ1-2, with D possibly matching TRBD1 (6 bases). Trimming pared 3 bases from V and 4 bases from J, leaving 18 bases between. Germline V lookup: CDR1 KGHSH, CDR2 LQKENI. The CDR3 loop spans 16 amino acids. The CDR3 region is CASSPWTEVSPYGYTF. The DNA of the CDR3 is TGTGCCAGCTCACCTTGGACAGAGGTCTCACCCTATGGCTACACCTTC.

DNA for the CDR3: TGTGCCATCAGTGATAAGGGGGCCGGCAATCAGCCCCAGCATTTT. It is translated as CAISDKGAGNQPQHF. V and J are TRBV10-3 and TRBJ1-5, with TRBD1 identical over 7 bases. V trimming: 3 bases; J trimming: 2 bases; junction bases outside the gene matches: 4. The CDR3 is made up of 15 amino acids. CDR1 and CDR2 from the germline V gene are ENHRY and SYGVKD.

J is TRBJ2-2 and V is TRBV24-1; TRBD2 might be the D (6 bases). The CDR3 extends over 14 amino acids. The germline CDR1 and CDR2 sequences are KGHDR and SFDVKD. Deletions cut 8 bases from V and 1 base from J, with 10 bases between. In DNA, the CDR3 is TGTGCCACCACAGGACTAAAGAACACCGGGGAGCTGTTTTTT. It codes for CATTGLKNTGELFF.

This sequence joins TRBV15 and TRBJ2-5; 7 nucleotides agree with TRBD2. Germline loops: CDR1 LNHNV, CDR2 YYDKDF (reference sequence). The V and J ends lost 0 bases and 5 bases, in that order; junction bases with no gene match: 6. This CDR3 comprises 15 residues. In DNA, the CDR3 is TGTGCCACCAGCAGAGAGGCGGGGGAGGTGGAGACCCAGTACTTC. Translated, it gives CATSREAGEVETQYF.

V gene TRBV7-2 combines with J gene TRBJ2-7; 10 bases fit TRBD2. The CDR3 length is 15 residues. The germline V gene has CDR1 SGHTA and CDR2 FQGNSA. The V and J ends lost 6 bases and 7 bases, in that order; junction bases with no gene match: 12. This CDR3 is CASRSTSGDSREQYF. DNA for the CDR3: TGTGCCAGCAGAAGTACTAGCGGGGATTCGAGAGAGCAGTACTTC. The whole variable domain, filled in from reference TRBV7-2 and TRBJ2-7, reads GAGVSQSPSNKVTEKGKDVELRCDPISGHTALYWYRQSLGQGLEFLIYFQGNSAPDKSGLPSDRFSAERTGGSVSTLTIQRTQQEDSAVYLCASRSTSGDSREQYFGPGTRLTVT.

CDR3 DNA sequence: TGTGCCAGCAGCACCCTTGGGCAGGGATCAACTGAAGCTTTCTTT. It yields the protein CASSTLGQGSTEAFF. This chain connects TRBV5-4 to TRBJ1-1; D may be TRBD1 (5 bases). CDR3 length: 15 amino acids. V lost 4 bases and J 5 bases, leaving 18 bases between the germline ends. Germline V gene sequence: CDR1 SGHNT, CDR2 YYREEE (reference sequence).

This CDR3 reads CASSRRDGTGELFF. DNA of the CDR3: TGTGCCAGCTCCCGGAGGGATGGAACCGGGGAGCTGTTTTTT. The chain uses TRBV11-3 and TRBJ2-2, with a possible D match to TRBD2 (6 bases). CDR1 and CDR2 (germline): SGHNT, YENEEA. Trimming removed 8 bases at V and 5 bases at J, with 15 bases between. The CDR3 is 14 residues long.

The chain combines TRBV7-9 with TRBJ1-1; D uncertain. The V end was cut by 6 bases, the J end by 12 bases, with 14 bases between. Germline V gene data show CDR1 as SEHNR and CDR2 as FQNEAQ (reference sequence). This CDR3 region has 11 residues. Written as DNA, the CDR3 is TGTGCCAGCAGGAATGACCTGAGGACTTTCTTT. Protein sequence: CASRNDLRTFF.